These 14 T cell receptor beta chains share one sample of origin, sequenced in a study of T cells in Graves' hyperthyroidism and ophthalmopathy. Using RNA transcripts as the source, TCR beta CDR3 regions were amplified. Researchers ran a first-round RT-PCR on the TCR CDR3 using the HTBI primer set. TCRdb reprocessed the multiplex PCR reads via MiXCR and lists one record per CDR3 protein. This sample carries 190,000 or so distinct CDR3 sequences, 18% of them seen once, and the ten largest clones take about 41%. The sample comprised blood. All receptors derive from a middle-aged man with Graves' hyperthyroidism.

J is TRBJ2-1 and V is TRBV6-9; 9 bases fit TRBD1. The germline V gene has CDR1 MNHGY and CDR2 SVAAGI. This CDR3 is 19 amino acids long. Unmatched junction bases numbered 19, after V lost 3 bases and J lost 7 bases. The CDR3 nucleotides read TGTGCCAGCAGTTACACAGGGGCACCATTACAGGGGGCGGGTAATGAGCAGTTCTTC. This gives the protein CASSYTGAPLQGAGNEQFF.

This clonotype was seen many times. CDR3 sequence: CASSRGQGNEQYF. CDR3 DNA sequence: TGTGCCAGCAGCAGGGGACAGGGGAACGAGCAGTACTTC. The chain combines TRBV7-3 with TRBJ2-7, with 10 bases matching TRBD1. The V gene end was trimmed by 5 bases and the J gene end by 5 bases; junction bases not matched to a gene: 3. The V gene's germline CDR1 is SGHTA and CDR2 FQGTGA. This CDR3 contains 13 residues.

Ten or more counts support this clonotype. The CDR3 DNA is TGCAGTGCTAGTGTCAGCAATCAGCCCCAGCATTTT. Its protein product is CSASVSNQPQHF. The J gene is TRBJ1-5, the V gene TRBV20-1; no clear D. The V gene lost 3 bases and the J gene lost 1 base, with 4 bases spanning the gap. This CDR3 region has 12 residues. In germline, CDR1 is DFQATT, CDR2 SNEGSKA (reference sequence).

There are many counts of this clonotype. This chain uses TRBV5-1 with TRBJ2-1, with 10 bases lining up with TRBD2. V dropped 4 bases and J dropped 0; count of bases not matched to a gene: 10. The germline V gene has CDR1 SGHRS and CDR2 YFSETQ. The CDR3 extends over 18 amino acids. The CDR3 is CASSPRTSGSASYNEQFF. The DNA of the CDR3 is TGCGCCAGCAGCCCCCGGACTAGCGGATCGGCCTCCTACAATGAGCAGTTCTTC.

Many counts were recorded for this clonotype. The chain employs TRBV2 and TRBJ1-1; 7 nucleotides agree with TRBD1. The CDR3 covers 16 residues. Looked up from germline, CDR1 is SNHLY and CDR2 is FYNNEI. Trimming at V came to 4 bases and at J to 4 bases, leaving 12 bases not matched to a gene. The CDR3 nucleotides read TGTGCCAGCAGTGCGTTGGGCAGGGGGGACCTCACTGAAGCTTTCTTT. Protein product: CASSALGRGDLTEAFF.

This clonotype was observed many times. The chain links TRBV2 to TRBJ2-2, with 12 positions matching TRBD2. V lost 9 bases to trimming and J lost 1 base; unmatched junction nucleotides: 18. Germline V lookup: CDR1 SNHLY, CDR2 FYNNEI. The CDR3 is 20 amino acids. CDR3 residues: CARALRLAGDPEGNTGELFF. CDR3 sequence (DNA): TGTGCCAGGGCACTACGACTAGCGGGGGACCCCGAGGGGAACACCGGGGAGCTGTTTTTT.

This clonotype was detected only once. This chain connects TRBV29-1 to TRBJ1-2; perhaps TRBD1 as D (5 bases). There are 12 residues in the CDR3. Per the germline V gene, CDR1 is SQVTM and CDR2 is ANQGSEA. CDR3 sequence reads: CRADGGTYGYTF. CDR3 bases: TGCAGGGCCGATGGGGGGACCTATGGCTACACCTTC.

The chain uses TRBV25-1 and TRBJ1-5; possibly TRBD1 for D (6 bases). The ends were cut back, 7 bases at V and 3 bases at J, with 10 bases in the middle. This CDR3 comprises 13 residues. Germline values: CDR1 MGHDK, CDR2 SYGVNS. CDR3 coding DNA: TGTGCCAGCAACAGGGACGACAATCAGCCCCAGCATTTT. Amino acids: CASNRDDNQPQHF.

This clonotype was picked up many times. This chain joins TRBV6-2 or TRBV6-3 and TRBJ2-1; tentatively, D is TRBD1 or TRBD2 (5 bases each). V shed 6 bases and J shed 5 bases, with 11 bases lying between them. In germline, CDR1 is MNHEY, CDR2 SVGEGT. CDR3 length: 13 amino acids. CDR3 bases: TGTGCCAGCAGGGGGACCTTAGACAATGAGCAGTTCTTC. Amino acids: CASRGTLDNEQFF.

This clonotype has at least ten counts. The V gene is TRBV5-6, the J gene TRBJ2-7, with unresolved D. Germline CDR1 is SGHDT and CDR2 is YYEEEE. V lost 1 base and J lost 3, with 11 bases in between. This CDR3 region has 14 residues. CDR3 bases: TGTGCCAGCAGCTTGCGACGTGGGATCTACGAGCAGTACTTC. Translating gives CASSLRRGIYEQYF. The whole variable domain, remainder taken from reference TRBV5-6 and TRBJ2-7, is DAGVTQSPTHLIKTRGQQVTLRCSPKSGHDTVSWYQQALGQGPQFIFQYYEEEERQRGNFPDRFSGHQFPNYSSELNVNALLLGDSALYLCASSLRRGIYEQYFGPGTRLTVT.

The V gene is TRBV28, the J gene TRBJ2-7, with D perhaps TRBD1 (6 bases). The CDR3 is made up of 15 amino acids. Germline values: CDR1 MDHEN, CDR2 SYDVKM. V shed 4 bases and J shed 3 bases, with 16 bases lying between them. CDR3 residues: CASSSTGTFLYEQYF. In nucleotides, the CDR3 is TGTGCCAGCAGTTCAACCGGGACATTCCTCTACGAGCAGTACTTC. Full variable domain (remainder filled in from reference TRBV28 and TRBJ2-7): DVKVTQSSRYLVKRTGEKVFLECVQDMDHENMFWYRQDPGLGLRLIYFSYDVKMKEKGDIPEGYSVSREKKERFSLILESASTNQTSMYLCASSSTGTFLYEQYFGPGTRLTVT.

This clonotype has ten or more counts. The rearrangement links TRBV20-1 to TRBJ1-1; D call uncertain. Germline loops: CDR1 DFQATT, CDR2 SNEGSKA (reference sequence). This CDR3 comprises 14 residues. The V end lost 1 base, the J end lost 1 base, and 10 bases lay between the germline ends. The CDR3 sequence is CSARVRTGNTEAFF. CDR3 in DNA: TGCAGTGCTAGAGTACGGACGGGGAACACTGAAGCTTTCTTT.

The gene calls are TRBV18 and TRBJ1-2, with a tentative D call TRBD1 (5 bases). The CDR3 runs 13 residues. Germline values: CDR1 KGHSH, CDR2 LQKENI. V was cut by 6 bases and J by 2 bases, with 10 bases left in between. The DNA of the CDR3 is TGTGCCAGCTCGGCGGGGGAGAACTATGGCTACACCTTC. The encoded protein is CASSAGENYGYTF.

The chain carries TRBV6-2 or TRBV6-3 and TRBJ1-1; a possible D gene is TRBD1 (5 bases). The germline CDR1 and CDR2 sequences are MNHEY and SVGEGT. The ends were cut back, 6 bases at V and 4 bases at J, with 12 bases in the middle. The CDR3 has 13 residues. The CDR3 is CASRRPGPTEAFF. The CDR3 DNA sequence: TGTGCCAGCAGGAGACCGGGACCCACTGAAGCTTTCTTT.